This is a list of T cell receptor beta chains from one sample in a study of control samples from healthy donors and cancer patients. Method: immunoSEQ multiplex PCR; TCRdb's copy keeps in-frame clones and lacks some. The sample has around 100,000 clones, more than 85% seen once. Sequenced: blood. These receptor sequences come from a woman between 45 and 65 years old in good health. CDR3s include the opening cysteine and the closing phenylalanine or tryptophan. D genes are given only for firm matches. For some rows the clone size is stated as once, few or many, or as a class when expanded; others skip it.

v_gene	d_gene	j_gene	abundance	CDR3aa	CDR3nt
TRBV7-9	-	TRBJ2-1	-	CASSLDVSYNEQFF	TGTGCCAGCAGCCTGGACGTCTCCTACAATGAGCAGTTCTTC
TRBV7-2	TRBD2	TRBJ2-4	-	CASSLGAGVRYHIQYF	TGTGCCAGCAGCTTAGGGGCGGGAGTCCGGTACCACATTCAGTACTTC
TRBV5-1	-	TRBJ1-2	-	CASSPFRSGPNYGYTF	TGCGCCAGCAGCCCCTTCCGGTCGGGTCCTAACTATGGCTACACCTTC
TRBV3-1/TRBV3-2	-	TRBJ1-4	-	CASSQAGPLGRKLFF	TGTGCCAGCAGCCAAGCGGGACCCTTAGGGAGAAAACTGTTTTTT
TRBV7-2	TRBD1	TRBJ2-2	-	CATLGDRGLTGELFF	TGTGCCACTCTGGGGGACAGGGGGCTTACCGGGGAGCTGTTTTTT
TRBV5-4	-	TRBJ1-3	-	CASSLRGGNSGNTIYF	TGTGCCAGCAGCTTAAGGGGCGGAAACTCTGGAAACACCATATATTTT
TRBV5-8	-	TRBJ2-2	-	CASSFYETGGTGELFF	TGTGCCAGCAGCTTTTATGAGACAGGAGGCACCGGGGAGCTGTTTTTT
TRBV6-4	TRBD2	TRBJ2-1	-	CASSDSTGLAPDEQFF	TGTGCCAGCAGTGACTCGACTGGACTAGCGCCCGATGAGCAGTTCTTC
TRBV5-8	TRBD2	TRBJ2-7	-	CASSPRTSLYSYEQYF	TGTGCCAGCAGCCCAAGGACTAGCTTATACTCCTACGAGCAGTACTTC
TRBV18	-	TRBJ2-2	-	CASSPRQVSNTGELFF	TGTGCCAGCTCCCCCAGACAGGTATCGAACACCGGGGAGCTGTTTTTT
TRBV9	-	TRBJ2-2	once	CASTPSFGELFF	TGTGCCAGCACGCCCTCCTTTGGGGAGCTGTTTTTT
TRBV9	TRBD1	TRBJ2-7	-	CASSVGRSTGFGYEQYF	TGTGCCAGCAGCGTAGGACGCTCGACAGGGTTTGGATACGAGCAGTACTTC
TRBV6-2/TRBV6-3	TRBD2	TRBJ2-3	-	CASSLSGPSTSGYTDTQYF	TGTGCCAGCAGTTTATCGGGACCAAGCACTAGCGGTTACACAGATACGCAGTATTTT
TRBV5-5	TRBD2	TRBJ2-1	few	CASSLETSLNEQFF	TGTGCCAGCAGCCTCGAGACTAGCTTAAATGAGCAGTTCTTC
TRBV7-2	TRBD2	TRBJ2-1	few	CASSQNHPGLAGGPEEQFF	TGTGCCAGCAGCCAAAACCACCCGGGACTAGCGGGAGGGCCTGAGGAGCAGTTCTTC
TRBV7-9	-	TRBJ2-6	-	CASQDSGANVLTF	TGTGCCAGCCAAGACTCTGGGGCCAACGTCCTGACTTTC
TRBV30	-	TRBJ1-2	-	CAWGHYGYTF	TGTGCCTGGGGACACTATGGCTACACCTTC
TRBV6-5	-	TRBJ2-7	-	CASMWKGIHEQYF	TGTGCCAGCATGTGGAAGGGAATCCACGAGCAGTACTTC
TRBV28	-	TRBJ2-1	-	CASSENNEQFF	TGTGCCAGCAGTGAGAACAATGAGCAGTTCTTC
TRBV7-2	TRBD2	TRBJ2-3	few	CASSDPGLAAATDTQYF	TGTGCCAGCAGCGATCCGGGACTAGCAGCGGCCACAGATACGCAGTATTTT
TRBV15	TRBD2	TRBJ2-5	-	CATSRGGGYQETQYF	TGTGCCACCAGCAGGGGGGGAGGGTATCAAGAGACCCAGTACTTC
TRBV5-1	-	TRBJ1-6	-	CASSNRGGGPNSPLHF	TGCGCCAGCAGCAATAGGGGGGGCGGACCAAATTCACCCCTCCACTTT
TRBV29-1	TRBD2	TRBJ2-1	-	CSAVPLSGLAGGRNEQFF	TGCAGCGCCGTACCCCTGTCCGGACTAGCGGGAGGGAGGAATGAGCAGTTCTTC
TRBV14	-	TRBJ2-3	-	CAGSLLRVPDTQYF	TGTGCCGGCAGCCTTCTACGCGTCCCAGATACGCAGTATTTT
TRBV20-1	-	TRBJ1-3	-	CSASYTASGNTIYF	TGCAGTGCTAGTTACACAGCCTCTGGAAACACCATATATTTT
TRBV11-2	-	TRBJ1-1	-	CASSLWGVATEAFF	TGTGCCAGCAGCTTATGGGGGGTGGCCACTGAAGCTTTCTTT
TRBV24-1	TRBD2	TRBJ2-1	-	CATSDRTSGGDEQFF	TGTGCCACCAGTGACAGGACTAGCGGGGGAGATGAGCAGTTCTTC
TRBV10-1	-	TRBJ1-1	-	CASSIAAEAFF	TGCGCCAGCAGTATCGCGGCAGAAGCTTTCTTT
TRBV7-9	-	TRBJ2-7	few	CASSLLPEQYF	TGTGCCAGCAGCTTACTCCCCGAGCAGTACTTC
TRBV5-1	-	TRBJ1-5	-	CASSLAAGSNQPQHF	TGCGCCAGCAGCTTGGCTGCGGGTAGCAATCAGCCCCAGCATTTT
TRBV4-3	TRBD2	TRBJ2-3	-	CASSQDTGRAGDTQYF	TGCGCCAGCAGCCAAGATACCGGGAGGGCCGGAGATACGCAGTATTTT
TRBV12-3/TRBV12-4	-	TRBJ1-1	-	CASSFIMNTEAFF	TGTGCCAGCAGTTTTATTATGAACACTGAAGCTTTCTTT
TRBV6-4	TRBD2	TRBJ2-3	-	CASSESGGSTDTQYF	TGTGCCAGCAGTGAGAGCGGGGGAAGCACAGATACGCAGTATTTT
TRBV7-2	-	TRBJ2-5	once	CASSSRAETQYF	TGTGCCAGCAGCTCAAGGGCGGAGACCCAGTACTTC
TRBV19	-	TRBJ2-5	-	CASSIDEETQYF	TGTGCCAGTAGTATAGACGAAGAGACCCAGTACTTC
TRBV19	TRBD1	TRBJ1-2	-	CASSISDRADYGYTF	TGTGCCAGTAGTATAAGCGACAGGGCCGATTATGGCTACACCTTC
TRBV4-1	-	TRBJ1-3	-	CASSQPPASGNTIYF	TGCGCCAGCAGCCAGCCTCCGGCCTCTGGAAACACCATATATTTT
TRBV9	-	TRBJ1-3	-	CASSVGSGNTIYF	TGTGCCAGCAGCGTAGGGTCTGGAAACACCATATATTTT
TRBV5-1	-	TRBJ1-1	few	CASSLYAANTEAFF	TGCGCCAGCAGCTTGTATGCAGCTAACACTGAAGCTTTCTTT
TRBV5-6	-	TRBJ2-1	-	CASTVARYNEQFF	TGTGCCAGCACCGTAGCCCGGTACAATGAGCAGTTCTTC
TRBV19	-	TRBJ1-1	-	CASVRGTEAFF	TGTGCCAGCGTCCGCGGCACTGAAGCTTTCTTT
TRBV7-2	TRBD1	TRBJ2-1	-	CASSLEGQGYNEQFF	TGTGCCAGCAGCTTAGAGGGACAGGGCTACAATGAGCAGTTCTTC